The 27 T cell receptor beta chains presented below share a single source sample, sequenced in a study of shared clonotypes between healthy human individuals. Some clones are missing from TCRdb's copy, which holds only in-frame ones; the method was immunoSEQ multiplex PCR. Of 2,500,000 or so clones listed, around nine tenths are singletons. The sample taken for sequencing was naive CD4+ T cells sorted from blood. Noted subset: CD45RA+ positively selected. Every receptor here comes from a man aged 18 to 29 in good health.

V and J are TRBV6-5 and TRBJ2-3; tentative D call: TRBD1 (6 bases). Looked up from germline, CDR1 is MNHEY and CDR2 is SVGAGI. The germline V and J ends were trimmed by 5 bases and 6 bases, with 15 bases remaining between them. This CDR3 is 14 amino acids long. CDR3 amino acids: CASSIQATGDTQYF. DNA of the CDR3: TGTGCCAGCAGTATCCAGGCTACAGGGGATACGCAGTATTTT.

This clone was recorded a few times. The junction departs from germline at one end; a sequencing error may be responsible. The rearrangement joins TRBV20-1 to TRBJ1-1; D perhaps matches TRBD1 (6 bases). The length of the CDR3 is 11 residues. Germline V CDR1 and CDR2: DFQATT, SNEGSKA (reference sequence). The CDR3 region has the DNA TGTTTAGTGACAGGGAACACTGAAGCTTTCTTT. Translation: CLVTGNTEAFF.

The chain links TRBV19 to TRBJ2-7; D may correspond to TRBD1 or TRBD2 (5 bases each). The CDR3 is 11 amino acids. Trimming removed 5 bases at V and 12 bases at J, with 14 bases between. CDR1 is LNHDA, CDR2 SQIVND, per germline (reference sequence). The CDR3 nucleotides read TGTGCCAGTAGTTCTGGGGACCTGGTGTACTTC. It is translated as CASSSGDLVYF.

About this clone: Other DNA sequences within the sample encode an identical CDR3. V usage is TRBV25-1 and J usage is TRBJ1-3; D might be TRBD1 (6 bases). Germline V gene lookup returns CDR1 MGHDK and CDR2 SYGVNS. Trimming left V 5 bases short and J 0 bases short, with 8 bases between. This CDR3 comprises 14 residues. This CDR3 is CASSLTGSGNTIYF. CDR3 nucleotides: TGTGCCAGCAGTCTGACAGGCTCTGGAAACACCATATATTTT.

The V call is TRBV21-1, the J call TRBJ2-1; TRBD2 is the table's D call and was not checked against the DNA. TRBV21-1 is recorded as a pseudogene. The CDR3 is 16 residues long. CDR3 sequence reads: CASPGSGTSSYNEQFF. CDR3 bases: TGTGCCAGCCCCGGGTCCGGGACTAGCTCCTACAATGAGCAGTTCTTC.

This chain connects TRBV9 to TRBJ2-2; possible D gene TRBD2, 5 bases. Germline CDR1 and CDR2: SGDLS and YYNGEE. The CDR3 runs to 13 residues. Trimming cost V 6 bases and J 3 bases, with 9 bases left between them. CDR3 amino acids: CASTPRDTGELFF. As DNA, the CDR3 is TGTGCCAGCACCCCGAGGGACACCGGGGAGCTGTTTTTT.

The rearrangement links TRBV19 to TRBJ1-5; possibly TRBD1 for D (5 bases). The V and J ends lost 4 bases and 2 bases respectively, with 12 bases between them. The CDR3 contains 15 residues. From germline, CDR1 is LNHDA and CDR2 SQIVND (reference sequence). The CDR3 region is CASSTVLGGNQPQHF. CDR3 sequence (DNA): TGTGCCAGTAGTACGGTTTTGGGGGGCAATCAGCCCCAGCATTTT.

This rearrangement joins TRBV6-5 to TRBJ2-1; D may be TRBD2 (5 bases). Germline V lookup: CDR1 MNHEY, CDR2 SVGAGI. This CDR3 region has 14 residues. Between the trimmed V and J ends, which lost 5 bases and 3 bases, there was a span of 11 bases. DNA of the CDR3: TGTGCCAGCAGTCGGGCTAGCCGCTACAATGAGCAGTTCTTC. This translates into CASSRASRYNEQFF.

J is TRBJ1-1 and V is TRBV5-5; 8 bases agree with TRBD1. Germline trimming cut 3 bases from V and 1 base from J; bases unmatched to any gene: 5. The CDR3 has 15 amino acids. Per germline, CDR1 SGHKS and CDR2 YYEKEE (reference sequence). For the CDR3, the DNA is TGTGCCAGCAGCTGGTCGGGGACAGGGAACACTGAAGCTTTCTTT. Translation gives CASSWSGTGNTEAFF.

Details on this clone: This specimen includes other DNA sequences encoding the same CDR3. The chain links TRBV7-9 to TRBJ2-5; TRBD2 might be the D (5 bases). CDR3 length equals 13 residues. Germline CDR1 is SEHNR and CDR2 is FQNEAQ (reference sequence). V lost 0 bases, J lost 4 bases, and 6 bases lay in between. CDR3 protein: CASSLAGVETQYF. Here the CDR3 DNA reads TGTGCCAGCAGCTTAGCCGGGGTAGAGACCCAGTACTTC.

Turning to this clone: This sample also contains other DNA sequences that code for the same CDR3. This rearrangement joins TRBV28 to TRBJ2-7, with D unresolved. CDR1 and CDR2 from the germline V gene are MDHEN and SYDVKM. CDR3 length equals 11 residues. V gave up 6 bases and J gave up 3 bases, with 6 bases separating them. The CDR3 is CASRGNYEQYF. As DNA, the CDR3 is TGTGCCAGCAGAGGAAACTACGAGCAGTACTTC.

This sequence joins TRBV29-1 and TRBJ1-4, with D maybe TRBD1 (5 bases). This CDR3 is built from 13 residues. V lost 6 bases and J lost 4, with 12 bases in between. In germline, CDR1 is SQVTM, CDR2 ANQGSEA. Here the CDR3 reads CSVPGDFNEKLFF. CDR3 coding DNA: TGCAGCGTCCCCGGGGACTTTAATGAAAAACTGTTTTTT. Supplemented by reference TRBV29-1 and TRBJ1-4, the full variable domain reads SAVISQKPSRDICQRGTSLTIQCQVDSQVTMMFWYRQQPGQSLTLIATANQGSEATYESGFVIDKFPISRPNLTFSTLTVSNMSPEDSSIYLCSVPGDFNEKLFFGSGTQLSVL.

V is TRBV7-2 and J is TRBJ2-7, with D unclear. The CDR3 is 15 amino acids. In germline, CDR1 is SGHTA, CDR2 FQGNSA. The V end lost 5 bases, the J end lost 0 bases, and 14 bases lay between the germline ends. Here the CDR3 DNA reads TGTGCCAGCAGCGACCTGCCGGCCAGCTCCTACGAGCAGTACTTC. It yields the protein CASSDLPASSYEQYF. Drawing the rest from reference TRBV7-2 and TRBJ2-7, the complete variable domain is GAGVSQSPSNKVTEKGKDVELRCDPISGHTALYWYRQSLGQGLEFLIYFQGNSAPDKSGLPSDRFSAERTGGSVSTLTIQRTQQEDSAVYLCASSDLPASSYEQYFGPGTRLTVT.

The chain employs TRBV6-6 and TRBJ2-1; 9 nucleotides agree with TRBD1. V shed 0 bases and J 9 bases; nucleotides not matched to a gene: 9. The CDR3 spans 16 residues. Per germline, CDR1 MNHNY and CDR2 SVGAGI (reference sequence). The DNA for the CDR3 is TGTGCCAGCAGTTACTCCCCGGGACAGGGAGTAGGTGAGCAGTTCTTC. Translation: CASSYSPGQGVGEQFF.

This clone has only one observation. The chain combines TRBV9 with TRBJ2-6, with unresolved D. This CDR3 has 16 amino acids. Germline V gene sequence: CDR1 SGDLS, CDR2 YYNGEE. V was clipped by 6 bases and J by 5 bases, with 18 bases between them. The CDR3 loop is CASIYIKQSRANVLTF. DNA of the CDR3: TGTGCCAGCATCTACATCAAACAAAGTCGGGCCAACGTCCTGACTTTC.

J is TRBJ2-2 and V is TRBV4-1, with D possibly called TRBD1 or TRBD2 (5 bases each). Germline values: CDR1 MGHRA, CDR2 YSYEKL. The CDR3 consists of 17 residues. Trimming shortened V by 2 bases and J by 1 base, and 14 bases separated the two germline ends. CDR3 sequence: CASSQPRGGQNTGELFF. The CDR3, as DNA: TGCGCCAGCAGCCAACCCCGGGGCGGGCAGAACACCGGGGAGCTGTTTTTT.

This clone has just one count. The chain recombines TRBV4-3 with TRBJ2-2, with D hard to call. The CDR3 is 15 residues long. The V gene lost 5 bases and the J gene lost 2 bases, with 12 bases spanning the gap. CDR1 is LGHNA and CDR2 is YSLEER in the germline V gene. The CDR3 nucleotides read TGCGCCAGCAGCGATAACCATGGAAACACCGGGGAGCTGTTTTTT. Protein product: CASSDNHGNTGELFF.

The V and J genes are TRBV18 and TRBJ1-3; 9 bases agree with TRBD1. Germline CDR1 reads KGHSH; CDR2 reads LQKENI. The junction had 12 bases not matched to a gene; V was cut back by 3 bases and J by 3 bases. There are 18 residues in the CDR3. The DNA for the CDR3 is TGTGCCAGCTCACCTTCTGAAGTACAGGGGGCATATGGAAACACCATATATTTT. It yields the protein CASSPSEVQGAYGNTIYF.

The chain joins TRBV11-3 to TRBJ1-5; D possibly corresponds to TRBD1 (5 bases). With 0 bases removed from V and 8 bases from J, the gap between germline ends came to 17 bases. This CDR3 is 16 amino acids long. Germline CDR1 SGHNT, CDR2 YENEEA. CDR3 in DNA: TGTGCCAGCAGCTTAGACTGGAAACAGGTCGGGGAGCCCCAGCATTTT. This sequence encodes CASSLDWKQVGEPQHF.

The sample holds a few counts of this clone. The sample holds other DNA sequences that translate to the same CDR3. The chain combines TRBV5-6 with TRBJ1-5, with a possible D match to TRBD1 (5 bases). The CDR3 totals 12 residues. Germline CDR1 reads SGHDT; CDR2 reads YYEEEE. V shed 2 bases and J shed 6 bases, with 6 bases lying between them. CDR3 protein: CASSFRGQPQHF. The DNA for the CDR3 is TGTGCCAGCAGCTTTAGGGGTCAGCCCCAGCATTTT.

About this clone itself: The sample has other DNA sequences that encode this CDR3 too. The V gene is TRBV5-1, the J gene TRBJ2-1; D unclear. This CDR3 spans 13 amino acids. The germline V gene encodes CDR1 SGHRS and CDR2 YFSETQ. Trimming removed 0 bases at V and 6 bases at J, with 7 bases between. The CDR3 reads CASSLGPANEQFF. The CDR3 bases are TGCGCCAGCAGCTTGGGTCCAGCCAATGAGCAGTTCTTC.

CDR3 loop: CASSFQGVSDTQYF. CDR3 nucleotide sequence: TGTGCCAGCAGCTTTCAGGGGGTATCAGATACGCAGTATTTT. J is TRBJ2-3 and V is TRBV5-4; 7 bases fit TRBD1. Germline values: CDR1 SGHNT, CDR2 YYREEE (reference sequence). CDR3 length: 14 amino acids. J gave up 4 bases and V 2 bases, and 4 bases lay outside the gene matches.

The chain has TRBV11-2 and TRBJ2-5; D is unresolved. Per the germline V gene, CDR1 is SGHAT and CDR2 is FQNNGV. V shed 1 base and J shed 3 bases, with 15 bases lying between them. This CDR3 has 16 amino acids. CDR3: CASSLGAGPGKETQYF. For the CDR3, the DNA is TGTGCCAGCAGCTTAGGGGCAGGCCCTGGAAAAGAGACCCAGTACTTC.

Concerning this clone: The identical CDR3 is also encoded by other nucleotide sequences in the sample. The chain uses TRBV19 and TRBJ1-1; perhaps TRBD1 as D (5 bases). The CDR3 is 14 amino acids. Trimming pared 3 bases from V and 1 base from J, leaving 9 bases between. Germline V lookup: CDR1 LNHDA, CDR2 SQIVND (reference sequence). DNA for the CDR3: TGTGCCAGTAGTATTGGGACGGGGAACACTGAAGCTTTCTTT. Translated: CASSIGTGNTEAFF.

The chain has TRBV19 and TRBJ1-4; D is unclear. CDR3 length: 19 residues. V was trimmed by 10 bases and J by 1 base, leaving 28 bases between them. Per germline, CDR1 LNHDA and CDR2 SQIVND (reference sequence). CDR3 coding DNA: TGTGCCACCGCACGTTTGGCGGGCGACCCCTTCGGAACTAATGAAAAACTGTTTTTT. This translates into CATARLAGDPFGTNEKLFF.

In this sample, this clone turned up a few times. The rearrangement links TRBV29-1 to TRBJ1-1, with D unresolved. This CDR3 region has 11 residues. Trimming stripped 0 bases from V and 5 bases from J, with 4 bases between. Germline CDR1 is SQVTM and CDR2 is ANQGSEA. CDR3 in amino acids: CSVEDETEAFF. In nucleotides, the CDR3 is TGCAGCGTTGAAGACGAGACTGAAGCTTTCTTT.

This chain uses TRBV6-6 with TRBJ2-2; D is ambiguous. Germline V gene lookup returns CDR1 MNHNY and CDR2 SVGAGI (reference sequence). The V gene lost 8 bases and the J gene lost 0 bases, with 10 bases spanning the gap. The CDR3 spans 14 residues. The CDR3 coding sequence is TGTGCCAGCGGGTGGGCGGCGAACACCGGGGAGCTGTTTTTT. Translation gives CASGWAANTGELFF.